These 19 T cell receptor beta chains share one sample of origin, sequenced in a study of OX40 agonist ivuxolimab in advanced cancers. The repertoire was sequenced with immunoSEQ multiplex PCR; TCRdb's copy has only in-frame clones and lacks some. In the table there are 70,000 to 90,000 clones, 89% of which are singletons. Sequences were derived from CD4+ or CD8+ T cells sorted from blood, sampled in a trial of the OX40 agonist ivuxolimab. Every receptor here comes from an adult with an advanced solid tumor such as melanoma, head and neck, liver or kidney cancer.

The CDR3 bases are TGTGCCAGCAGCCCCCTAGGGAGGGGCCCGACAGGCGGTGGCTACACCTTC. This gives the protein CASSPLGRGPTGGGYTF. The chain employs TRBV7-9 and TRBJ1-2; D is possibly TRBD1 (6 bases). CDR1 is SEHNR and CDR2 is FQNEAQ in the germline V gene (reference sequence). The CDR3 sequence is 17 residues long. Trimming pared 5 bases from V and 7 bases from J, leaving 26 bases between.

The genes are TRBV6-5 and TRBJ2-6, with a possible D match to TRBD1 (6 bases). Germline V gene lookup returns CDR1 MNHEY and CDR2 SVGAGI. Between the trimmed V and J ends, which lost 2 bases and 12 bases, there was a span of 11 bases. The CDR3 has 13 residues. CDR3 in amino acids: CASSYPGARVLTF. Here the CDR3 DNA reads TGTGCCAGCAGTTACCCAGGGGCACGCGTCCTGACTTTC.

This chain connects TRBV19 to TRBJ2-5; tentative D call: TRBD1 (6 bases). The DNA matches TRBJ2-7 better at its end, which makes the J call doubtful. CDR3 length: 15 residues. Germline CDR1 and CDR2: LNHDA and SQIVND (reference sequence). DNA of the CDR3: TGTGCCAGTAGTATCCGAACCCCTGGGGGCAACGAGCAGTACTTC. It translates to CASSIRTPGGNEQYF.

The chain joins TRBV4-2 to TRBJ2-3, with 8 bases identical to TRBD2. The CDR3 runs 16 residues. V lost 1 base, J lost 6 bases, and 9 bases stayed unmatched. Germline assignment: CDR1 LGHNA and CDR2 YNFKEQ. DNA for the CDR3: TGTGCCAGCAGCCAAGCGCTAGCGGGCCCCGTCGATACGCAGTATTTT. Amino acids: CASSQALAGPVDTQYF.

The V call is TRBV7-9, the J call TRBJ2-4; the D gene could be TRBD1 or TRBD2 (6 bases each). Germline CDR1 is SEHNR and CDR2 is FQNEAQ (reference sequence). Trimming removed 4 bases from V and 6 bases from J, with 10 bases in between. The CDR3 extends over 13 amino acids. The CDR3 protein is CASSSGAGNIQYF. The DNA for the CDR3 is TGTGCCAGCAGCTCGGGGGCGGGAAACATTCAGTACTTC.

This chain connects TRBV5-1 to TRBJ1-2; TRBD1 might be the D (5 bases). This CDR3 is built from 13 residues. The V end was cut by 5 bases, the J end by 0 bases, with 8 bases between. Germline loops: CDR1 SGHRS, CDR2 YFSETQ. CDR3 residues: CASRTDTNYGYTF. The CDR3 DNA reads TGCGCCAGCAGGACAGATACTAACTATGGCTACACCTTC.

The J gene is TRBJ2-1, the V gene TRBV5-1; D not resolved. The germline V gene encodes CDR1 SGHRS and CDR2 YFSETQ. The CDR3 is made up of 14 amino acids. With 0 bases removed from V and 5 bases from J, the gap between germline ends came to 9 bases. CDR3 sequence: CASSLEVRHNEQFF. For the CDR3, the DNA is TGCGCCAGCAGCTTGGAGGTCAGACACAATGAGCAGTTCTTC. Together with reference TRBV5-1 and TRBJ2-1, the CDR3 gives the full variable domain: KAGVTQTPRYLIKTRGQQVTLSCSPISGHRSVSWYQQTPGQGLQFLFEYFSETQRNKGNFPGRFSGRQFSNSRSEMNVSTLELGDSALYLCASSLEVRHNEQFFGPGTRLTVL.

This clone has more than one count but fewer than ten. Here the CDR3 reads CASSLSRTGGATYEQYF. DNA of the CDR3: TGTGCCAGCAGTTTATCCCGGACAGGGGGAGCAACCTACGAGCAGTACTTC. The chain uses TRBV27 and TRBJ2-7; TRBD1 aligns across 10 bases. The V gene's germline CDR1 is MNHEY and CDR2 SMNVEV (reference sequence). V lost 0 bases, J lost 2 bases, and 7 bases stayed unmatched. The CDR3 consists of 17 residues.

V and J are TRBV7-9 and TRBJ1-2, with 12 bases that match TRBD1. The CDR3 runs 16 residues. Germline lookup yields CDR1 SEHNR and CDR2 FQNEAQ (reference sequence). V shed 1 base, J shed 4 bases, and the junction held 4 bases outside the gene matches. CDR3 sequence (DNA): TGTGCCAGCAGCTTAGGGGGACAGGGGGCTTTCTATGGCTACACCTTC. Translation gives CASSLGGQGAFYGYTF.

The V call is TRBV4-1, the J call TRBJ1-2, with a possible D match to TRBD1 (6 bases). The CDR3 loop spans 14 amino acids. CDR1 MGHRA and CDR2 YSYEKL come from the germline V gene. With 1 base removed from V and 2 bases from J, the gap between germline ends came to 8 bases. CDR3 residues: CASSQGTANYGYTF. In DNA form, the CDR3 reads TGCGCCAGCAGCCAAGGGACAGCCAACTATGGCTACACCTTC.

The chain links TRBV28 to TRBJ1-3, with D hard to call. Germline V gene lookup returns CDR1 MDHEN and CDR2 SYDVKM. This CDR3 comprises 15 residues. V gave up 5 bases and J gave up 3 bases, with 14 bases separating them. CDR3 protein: CASSIWRAGGNTIYF. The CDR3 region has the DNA TGTGCCAGCAGTATTTGGAGGGCCGGTGGAAACACCATATATTTT.

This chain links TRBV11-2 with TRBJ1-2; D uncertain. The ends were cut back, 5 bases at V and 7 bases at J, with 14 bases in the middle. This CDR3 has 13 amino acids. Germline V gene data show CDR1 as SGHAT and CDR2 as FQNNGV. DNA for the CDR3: TGTGCCAGCAGCCACCTCACGCGGGGTGGCTACACCTTC. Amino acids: CASSHLTRGGYTF.

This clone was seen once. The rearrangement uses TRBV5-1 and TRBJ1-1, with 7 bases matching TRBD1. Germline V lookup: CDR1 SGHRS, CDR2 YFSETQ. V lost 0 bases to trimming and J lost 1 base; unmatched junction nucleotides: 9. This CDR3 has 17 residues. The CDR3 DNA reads TGCGCCAGCAGCTTGGAGGGTCGACAGGGAGCGAACACTGAAGCTTTCTTT. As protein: CASSLEGRQGANTEAFF.

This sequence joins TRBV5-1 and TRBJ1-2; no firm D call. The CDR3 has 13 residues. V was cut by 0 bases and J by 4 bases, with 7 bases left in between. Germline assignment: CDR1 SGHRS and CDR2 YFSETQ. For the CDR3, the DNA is TGCGCCAGCAGCTTGGACCCAGCCTATGGCTACACCTTC. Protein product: CASSLDPAYGYTF.

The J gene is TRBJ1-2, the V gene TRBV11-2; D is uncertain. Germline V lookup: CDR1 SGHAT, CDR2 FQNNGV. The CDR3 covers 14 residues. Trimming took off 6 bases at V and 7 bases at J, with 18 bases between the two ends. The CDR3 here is CASSLGRSSGGYTF. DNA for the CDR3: TGTGCCAGCAGTTTGGGCAGGAGCTCTGGTGGCTACACCTTC. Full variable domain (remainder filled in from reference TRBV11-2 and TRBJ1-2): EAGVAQSPRYKIIEKRQSVAFWCNPISGHATLYWYQQILGQGPKLLIQFQNNGVVDDSQLPKDRFSAERLKGVDSTLKIQPAKLEDSAVYLCASSLGRSSGGYTFGSGTRLTVV.

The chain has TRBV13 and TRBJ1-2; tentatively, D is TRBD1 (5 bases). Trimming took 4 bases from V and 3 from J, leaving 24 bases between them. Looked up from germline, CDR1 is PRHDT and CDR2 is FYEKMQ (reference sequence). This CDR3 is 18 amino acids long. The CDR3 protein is CASSSAERGMGRYYGYTF. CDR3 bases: TGTGCCAGCAGCTCGGCTGAGAGGGGAATGGGTCGCTACTATGGCTACACCTTC.

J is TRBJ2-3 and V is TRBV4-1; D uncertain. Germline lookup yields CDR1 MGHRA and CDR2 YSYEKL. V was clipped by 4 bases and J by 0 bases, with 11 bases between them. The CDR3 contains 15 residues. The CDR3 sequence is CASSPPGRSTDTQYF. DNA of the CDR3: TGCGCCAGCAGCCCACCCGGCAGAAGCACAGATACGCAGTATTTT.

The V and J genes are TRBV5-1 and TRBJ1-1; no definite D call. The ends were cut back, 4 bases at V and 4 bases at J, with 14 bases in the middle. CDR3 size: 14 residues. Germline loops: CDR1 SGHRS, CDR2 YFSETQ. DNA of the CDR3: TGCGCCAGCAGCAAAGACAATTTAGGCACTGAAGCTTTCTTT. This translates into CASSKDNLGTEAFF.

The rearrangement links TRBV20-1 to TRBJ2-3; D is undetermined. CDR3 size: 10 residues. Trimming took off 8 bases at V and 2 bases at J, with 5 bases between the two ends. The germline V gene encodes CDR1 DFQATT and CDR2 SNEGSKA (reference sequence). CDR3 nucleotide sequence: TGCAGTACCCACACAGATACGCAGTATTTT. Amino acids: CSTHTDTQYF.